Presented here are 25 T cell receptor beta chains from one specimen sequenced in a study of response to subunit inactivated influenza vaccine. TCRdb re-analysed the RT-PCR reads in MiXCR, keeping a single row per CDR3 protein. The sample holds some 500,000 distinct CDR3 sequences, over 10% seen once. The starting material was PBMCs from blood, obtained roughly 47 days after vaccination. These receptors all come from a man between 50 and 59 years old who received an inactivated influenza vaccine.

The chain links TRBV4-1 to TRBJ2-7; D perhaps matches TRBD1 (6 bases). CDR3 length: 15 residues. Trimming removed 1 base at V and 0 bases at J, with 10 bases between. The germline CDR1 and CDR2 sequences are MGHRA and YSYEKL. The CDR3 nucleotides are TGCGCCAGCAGCCAAGGAGACAGGTTCTCCTACGAGCAGTACTTC. This gives the protein CASSQGDRFSYEQYF.

The sample holds many counts of this clonotype. The chain links TRBV18 to TRBJ2-7, with TRBD1 matching 9 bases. V was clipped by 3 bases and J by 6 bases; unmatched bases: 6. The CDR3 covers 14 residues. Per germline, CDR1 KGHSH and CDR2 LQKENI. The CDR3 sequence is CASSPRDRAPEQYF. Here the CDR3 DNA reads TGTGCCAGCTCACCCCGGGACAGGGCCCCCGAGCAGTACTTC.

V gene TRBV5-1 combines with J gene TRBJ2-3, with TRBD1 matching over 9 bases. The germline V gene encodes CDR1 SGHRS and CDR2 YFSETQ. After removal of 2 bases from V and 4 bases from J, the junction contained 5 bases not matched to a gene. The CDR3 runs 15 residues. The CDR3 bases are TGCGCCAGCAGCTTCTACAGGGGGCGGGCAGATACGCAGTATTTT. It is translated as CASSFYRGRADTQYF.

This sequence joins TRBV29-1 and TRBJ2-7, with 8 bases identical to TRBD2. V trimming: 7 bases; J trimming: 0 bases; junction bases outside the gene matches: 5. Germline-derived CDR1 and CDR2 are SQVTM and ANQGSEA. The CDR3 runs 13 residues. Written as DNA, the CDR3 is TGCAGCGCCTCCGGGGGGGGCTCCTACGAGCAGTACTTC. Its protein is CSASGGGSYEQYF.

The rearrangement joins TRBV6-1 to TRBJ2-1, with 11 bases aligning to TRBD2. The V gene end was trimmed by 5 bases and the J gene end by 4 bases; junction bases not matched to a gene: 19. The CDR3 is 20 residues long. Germline assignment: CDR1 MNHNS and CDR2 SASEGT. The CDR3 loop reads CASSQGSWKAGLAEYNEQFF. The CDR3 nucleotides are TGTGCCAGCAGTCAAGGCTCGTGGAAGGCGGGACTAGCGGAATACAATGAGCAGTTCTTC.

The rearrangement joins TRBV27 to TRBJ2-1; D remains unclear. V dropped 2 bases and J dropped 5 bases, with 10 bases sitting between them. Germline loops: CDR1 MNHEY, CDR2 SMNVEV (reference sequence). The CDR3 covers 14 residues. CDR3 protein: CASSLARSDNEQFF. The CDR3 nucleotides read TGTGCCAGCAGTTTAGCAAGGTCGGACAATGAGCAGTTCTTC.

This clonotype was recorded only once. This chain uses TRBV11-2 with TRBJ2-1; 9 positions match TRBD2. The J segment lost 4 bases and the V segment lost 4 bases, leaving 23 bases of the junction unmatched. Germline loops: CDR1 SGHAT, CDR2 FQNNGV. The CDR3 spans 21 residues. DNA of the CDR3: TGTGCCAGCAGCTCGTACCCCCAGCGGGAGGCTCCGGTTAACCCATACAATGAGCAGTTCTTC. Encoded protein: CASSSYPQREAPVNPYNEQFF.

The chain's CDR3 is CASSEAQTGRPYSYNSPLHF. CDR3 DNA sequence: TGTGCCAGCAGTGAAGCTCAGACAGGGAGACCTTACTCCTATAATTCACCCCTCCACTTT. The chain employs TRBV6-1 and TRBJ1-6; 7 nucleotides match TRBD1. This CDR3 has 20 amino acids. V lost 0 bases to trimming and J lost 0 bases; unmatched junction nucleotides: 11. CDR1 and CDR2 (germline): MNHNS, SASEGT.

The rearrangement joins TRBV27 to TRBJ2-7; possible D gene TRBD2, 7 bases. The CDR3 sequence is 16 residues long. Trimming took 5 bases from V and 4 from J, leaving 21 bases between them. Germline V gene sequence: CDR1 MNHEY, CDR2 SMNVEV (reference sequence). The CDR3 bases are TGTGCCAGCAGTCCCGGGGGCGGGAGAACTCTGTACGAGCAGTACTTC. Translating gives CASSPGGGRTLYEQYF.

Many counts were recorded for this clonotype. V gene TRBV11-2 combines with J gene TRBJ2-7, with D perhaps matching TRBD1 (6 bases). V was shortened by 1 base and J by 3 bases, with 10 bases between the two germline ends. Germline V gene data show CDR1 as SGHAT and CDR2 as FQNNGV. CDR3 length equals 14 residues. The CDR3 region is CASSLAGQDYEQYF. The CDR3 nucleotides are TGTGCCAGCAGCTTAGCGGGACAAGACTACGAGCAGTACTTC.

V usage is TRBV12-3 or TRBV12-4 and J usage is TRBJ2-7; perhaps TRBD1 as D (5 bases). Between the trimmed V and J ends, which lost 6 bases and 0 bases, there was a span of 9 bases. This CDR3 is 13 amino acids long. CDR3 sequence (DNA): TGTGCCAGCAGCATGACAGACTCCTACGAGCAGTACTTC. Its translation: CASSMTDSYEQYF.

Here the CDR3 DNA reads TGTGCCAGCTCACCCCGAAGGGACTCTGGAAACACCATATATTTT. Translating it yields CASSPRRDSGNTIYF. The V gene is TRBV18, the J gene TRBJ1-3; no firm D call. The V end was cut by 3 bases, the J end by 0 bases, with 9 bases between. Germline CDR1 reads KGHSH; CDR2 reads LQKENI. CDR3 length: 15 residues. Full variable domain (remainder filled in from reference TRBV18 and TRBJ1-3): NAGVMQNPRHLVRRRGQEARLRCSPMKGHSHVYWYRQLPEEGLKFMVYLQKENIIDESGMPKERFSAEFPKEGPSILRIQQVVRGDSAAYFCASSPRRDSGNTIYFGEGSWLTVV.

This clonotype was seen more than once but under ten times. The rearrangement links TRBV4-3 to TRBJ2-1; D unresolved. CDR3 size: 15 residues. From germline, CDR1 is LGHNA and CDR2 YSLEER. Trimming stripped 1 base from V and 1 base from J, with 8 bases between. CDR3 loop: CASSQGSWSYNEQFF. The CDR3 nucleotides are TGCGCCAGCAGCCAAGGTTCCTGGTCCTACAATGAGCAGTTCTTC.

There are a few counts of this clonotype. The V gene is TRBV24-1, the J gene TRBJ2-1; D perhaps matches TRBD2 (5 bases). Germline V CDR1 and CDR2: KGHDR, SFDVKD. Between the trimmed V and J ends, which lost 6 bases and 2 bases, there was a span of 7 bases. CDR3 length: 13 residues. The CDR3: CATSIGTYNEQFF. As DNA, the CDR3 is TGTGCCACCAGTATCGGGACCTACAATGAGCAGTTCTTC.

This clonotype was seen a few times. This sequence joins TRBV12-3 or TRBV12-4 and TRBJ1-6; D is uncertain. V lost 2 bases, J lost 6 bases, and 11 bases lay in between. The length of the CDR3 is 15 residues. CDR3 sequence reads: CASSLWESGNSPLHF. DNA for the CDR3: TGTGCCAGCAGTTTATGGGAGTCGGGTAATTCACCCCTCCACTTT.

Regarding this clonotype: One junction end disagrees with the germline gene, perhaps due to a read error. The chain couples TRBV20-1 to TRBJ2-1, with 13 bases aligning to TRBD2. Per germline, CDR1 DFQATT and CDR2 SNEGSKA (reference sequence). The CDR3 runs 17 residues. The CDR3 region is CCAKGTSGTSAYNEQFF. CDR3 bases: TGCTGTGCTAAAGGGACTAGCGGGACCTCGGCTTACAATGAGCAGTTCTTC.

The chain is built from TRBV12-3 or TRBV12-4 and TRBJ2-1, with TRBD2 matching 7 bases. The CDR3 loop spans 15 amino acids. Trimming at V came to 7 bases and at J to 7 bases, leaving 13 bases not matched to a gene. CDR3 sequence reads: CASTPWGEGWNEQFF. CDR3 sequence (DNA): TGTGCCAGCACCCCCTGGGGGGAGGGCTGGAATGAGCAGTTCTTC.

In this sample, this clonotype turned up many times. This chain joins TRBV5-5 and TRBJ1-3; maybe TRBD1 (5 bases). Germline loops: CDR1 SGHKS, CDR2 YYEKEE (reference sequence). With 4 bases removed from V and 3 bases from J, the gap between germline ends came to 20 bases. This CDR3 contains 17 residues. Here the CDR3 DNA reads TGTGCCAGCAGCCAACAATTGCAGGGACGGGATGGAAACACCATATATTTT. Its protein product is CASSQQLQGRDGNTIYF.

This clonotype was detected many times. The chain is built from TRBV29-1 and TRBJ2-1; no clear D. Trimming pared 6 bases from V and 6 bases from J, leaving 12 bases between. This CDR3 comprises 12 residues. Germline CDR1 SQVTM, CDR2 ANQGSEA. This CDR3 is CSVGPGLNEQFF. CDR3 coding DNA: TGCAGCGTAGGACCTGGGCTCAATGAGCAGTTCTTC.

This clonotype was seen a few times. The chain joins TRBV20-1 to TRBJ2-1; 10 bases are a match to TRBD2. V gave up 1 base and J gave up 6 bases; unmatched junction bases: 6. This CDR3 has 15 residues. The V gene's germline CDR1 is DFQATT and CDR2 SNEGSKA (reference sequence). The chain's CDR3 is CSARAGTSVRNEQFF. CDR3 sequence (DNA): TGCAGTGCTAGAGCTGGGACTAGCGTCCGCAATGAGCAGTTCTTC.

J is TRBJ2-7 and V is TRBV3-1; TRBD2 matches at 9 bases. The CDR3 contains 13 residues. V shed 7 bases and J 4 bases; nucleotides not matched to a gene: 5. Germline V lookup: CDR1 LGHDT, CDR2 YNNKEL (reference sequence). CDR3 residues: CASTHSGGYEQYF. The CDR3 bases are TGTGCCAGCACCCATAGCGGGGGTTACGAGCAGTACTTC.

This clonotype was detected ten times or more. This chain links TRBV7-8 with TRBJ2-3; no clear D gene. V lost 3 bases and J 6 bases, leaving 10 bases between the germline ends. CDR3 size: 13 residues. Germline V gene data show CDR1 as SGHVS and CDR2 as FQNEAQ. In DNA, the CDR3 is TGTGCCAGCAGCTTCCAACTTCCCGATACGCAGTATTTT. Translation gives CASSFQLPDTQYF.

This clonotype was seen only a few times. The chain is built from TRBV12-3 or TRBV12-4 and TRBJ2-7; D unclear. The V and J ends lost 3 bases and 5 bases respectively, with 11 bases between them. The CDR3 is 13 residues long. The CDR3 region is CASSFGSVDEQYF. The CDR3 nucleotides are TGTGCCAGCAGTTTCGGGTCGGTCGACGAGCAGTACTTC.

The genes are TRBV6-1 and TRBJ2-1; 10 nucleotides line up with TRBD1. The CDR3 is 15 residues long. Losses at the gene ends were 6 bases for V and 4 bases for J; bases not matched to a gene: 6. In germline, CDR1 is MNHNS, CDR2 SASEGT. CDR3 sequence: CASRPRQGAYNEQFF. The CDR3 DNA follows: TGTGCCAGCAGACCGCGACAGGGGGCGTACAATGAGCAGTTCTTC.

This clonotype was detected a few times. The chain employs TRBV28 and TRBJ2-7, with TRBD2 matching over 7 bases. Trimming at V came to 1 base and at J to 7 bases, leaving 4 bases not matched to a gene. CDR3 length: 13 amino acids. Germline loops: CDR1 MDHEN, CDR2 SYDVKM. CDR3 residues: CASSLYGLVEQYF. DNA of the CDR3: TGTGCCAGCAGTTTATACGGACTAGTAGAGCAGTACTTC.